This T cell receptor (beta chain) appears in the sequencing data of a study of cytomegalovirus exposure and HLA in healthy donors. Study summary: Genotyping of 430 or so donors showed that around 86% belonged to the Caucasian-associated ancestry cluster. Study-wide points: Sequence variants that were highly shared formed a cluster that was likely a sequencing artifact. The analysis excluded some indistinguishable V segments, including TRBV6-2 and TRBV6-3. TCR beta V- and J-gene trimming was later associated with a missense DCLRE1C variant.

V lost 2 bases and J lost 3; bases outside the gene matches: 5. CDR1 and CDR2 from the germline V gene are MNHEY and SVGAGI. This CDR3 contains 15 residues. The PCR employed 60 Vbeta primers together with 13 Jbeta primers. TCRdb's copy holds only in-frame clones and misses some; the assay was immunoSEQ multiplex PCR. Its table lists around 70,000 clones. Notes on this clone: Its antigen is as yet unknown.

This TCR came from a man aged 35 to 55 in good health and CMV-seronegative. The sequenced sample consisted of PBMCs. The V call is TRBV6-5, the J call TRBJ2-3; 7 bases agree with TRBD1. The CDR3 loop reads CASSYTTGLTDTQYF. CDR3 nucleotides: TGTGCCAGCAGTTACACGACAGGGCTTACAGATACGCAGTATTTT.